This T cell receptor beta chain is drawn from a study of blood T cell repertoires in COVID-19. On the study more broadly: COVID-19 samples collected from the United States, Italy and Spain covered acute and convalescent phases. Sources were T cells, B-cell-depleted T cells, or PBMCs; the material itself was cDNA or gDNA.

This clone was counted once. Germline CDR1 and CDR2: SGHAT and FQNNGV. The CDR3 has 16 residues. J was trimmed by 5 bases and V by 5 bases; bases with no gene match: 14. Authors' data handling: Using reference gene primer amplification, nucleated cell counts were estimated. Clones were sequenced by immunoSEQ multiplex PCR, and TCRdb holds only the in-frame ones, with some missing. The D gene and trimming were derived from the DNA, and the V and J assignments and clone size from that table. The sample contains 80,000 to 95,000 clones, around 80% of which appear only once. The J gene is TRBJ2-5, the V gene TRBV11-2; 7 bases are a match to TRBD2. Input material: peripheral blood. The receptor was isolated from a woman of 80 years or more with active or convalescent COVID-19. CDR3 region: CASSRLLSGFRETQYF. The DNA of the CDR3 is TGTGCCAGCAGCCGATTACTTAGCGGGTTCCGCGAGACCCAGTACTTC.